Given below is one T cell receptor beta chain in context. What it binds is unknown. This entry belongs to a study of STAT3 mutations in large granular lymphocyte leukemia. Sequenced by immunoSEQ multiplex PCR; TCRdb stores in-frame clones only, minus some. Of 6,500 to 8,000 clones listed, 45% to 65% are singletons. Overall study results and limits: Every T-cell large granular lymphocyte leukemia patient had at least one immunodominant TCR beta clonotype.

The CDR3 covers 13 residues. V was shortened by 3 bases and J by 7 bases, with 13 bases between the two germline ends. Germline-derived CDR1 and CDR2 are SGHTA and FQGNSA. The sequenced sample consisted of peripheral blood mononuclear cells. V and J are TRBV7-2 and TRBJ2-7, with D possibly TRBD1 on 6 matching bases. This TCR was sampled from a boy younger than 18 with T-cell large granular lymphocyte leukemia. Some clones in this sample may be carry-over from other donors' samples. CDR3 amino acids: CASSFWDKREQYF. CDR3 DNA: TGTGCCAGCAGCTTCTGGGACAAAAGGGAGCAGTACTTC.